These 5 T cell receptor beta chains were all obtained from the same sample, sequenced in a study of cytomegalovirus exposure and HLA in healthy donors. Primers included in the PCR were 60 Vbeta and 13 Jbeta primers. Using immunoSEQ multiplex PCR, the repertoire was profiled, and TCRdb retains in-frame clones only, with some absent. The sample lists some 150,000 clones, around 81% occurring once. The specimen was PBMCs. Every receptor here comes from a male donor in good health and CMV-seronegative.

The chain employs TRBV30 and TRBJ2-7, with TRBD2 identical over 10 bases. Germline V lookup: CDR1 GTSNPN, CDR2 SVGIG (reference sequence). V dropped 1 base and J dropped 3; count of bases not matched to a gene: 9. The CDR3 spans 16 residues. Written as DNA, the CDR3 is TGTGCCTGGAGTGATATGGGAGCGGGAGGGTACTACGAGCAGTACTTC. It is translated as CAWSDMGAGGYYEQYF.

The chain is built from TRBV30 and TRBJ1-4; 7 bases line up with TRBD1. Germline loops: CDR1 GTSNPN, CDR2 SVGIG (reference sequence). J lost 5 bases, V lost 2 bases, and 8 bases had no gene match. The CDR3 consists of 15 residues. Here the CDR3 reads CAWSPGQILNEKLFF. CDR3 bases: TGTGCCTGGAGTCCGGGACAGATTCTCAATGAAAAACTGTTTTTT.

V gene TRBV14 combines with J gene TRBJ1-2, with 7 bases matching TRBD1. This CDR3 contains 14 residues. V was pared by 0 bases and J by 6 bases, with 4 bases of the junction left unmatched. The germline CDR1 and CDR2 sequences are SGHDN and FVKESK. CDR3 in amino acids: CASSQETGAHGYTF. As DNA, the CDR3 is TGTGCCAGCAGCCAAGAAACAGGGGCTCATGGCTACACCTTC.

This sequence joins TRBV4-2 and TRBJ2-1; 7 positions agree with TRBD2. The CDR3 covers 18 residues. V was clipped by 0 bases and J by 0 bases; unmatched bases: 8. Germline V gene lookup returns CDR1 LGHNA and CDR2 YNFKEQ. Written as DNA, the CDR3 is TGTGCCAGCAGCCAAGATTTAATCGGCGGGAGCTCCTACAATGAGCAGTTCTTC. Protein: CASSQDLIGGSSYNEQFF.

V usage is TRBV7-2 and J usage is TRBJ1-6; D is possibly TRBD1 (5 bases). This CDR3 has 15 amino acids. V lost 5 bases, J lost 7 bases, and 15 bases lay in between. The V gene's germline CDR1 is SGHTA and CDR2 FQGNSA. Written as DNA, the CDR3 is TGTGCCAGCAGCCCGGCGGGGGGAGCAAATTCACCCCTCCACTTT. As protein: CASSPAGGANSPLHF.